This TCR beta chain comes out of a study of T cells after yellow fever vaccination. Study observations and caveats: Bulk-population clonotypes that are abundant could appear as contaminants in FACS-sorted repertoires. Most primary-vaccination clones recurred post-booster (roughly 97% CD4, around 86% CD8). Weaker in magnitude, the secondary response showed a faster peak on day 5 versus 15.

Of note for this clonotype: The antigen is not known.

This CDR3 has 14 amino acids. Per germline, CDR1 ENHRY and CDR2 SYGVKD. V was cut by 6 bases and J by 9 bases, with 18 bases left in between. Generation of TCR cDNA used 5'RACE template switching (which added a universal primer site and UMIs). MiXCR, run by TCRdb on the 5' RACE reads, gives a single entry per CDR3 protein. This table has about 74,000 distinct CDR3 sequences, approximately 7.7% appearing once. The chain joins TRBV10-3 to TRBJ2-1; no definite D call. Sequencing used CD8+ T cells sorted from PBMCs, obtained 4 to 6 days after the first yellow fever vaccination. The clonotype comes from a man between 18 and 35 years old who received the YFV17D yellow fever vaccine. This CDR3 is CAIRTEKLAPEQFF. The DNA for the CDR3 is TGTGCCATCAGGACGGAGAAACTCGCCCCTGAGCAGTTCTTC.